The present entry profiles one T cell receptor (beta chain) with its context. The data were taken from a study of T cell changes during pregnancy in multiple sclerosis. Produced via immunoSEQ multiplex PCR; TCRdb's table is partial and in-frame only. In the table there are more than 25,000 clones, 90% to 95% of which are singletons. The sequence came from a female donor in good health, enrolled as a control in a pregnancy study. Sequenced material: CD8+ T cells from peripheral blood mononuclear cells, taken in the second trimester of pregnancy.

This chain's CDR3 is CASSIGNRLNTEAFF. The CDR3 region has the DNA TGTGCCAGTAGTATTGGAAACAGATTGAACACTGAAGCTTTCTTT. The chain combines TRBV19 with TRBJ1-1, with D unresolved. CDR1 and CDR2 (germline): LNHDA, SQIVND (reference sequence). Trimming removed 3 bases from V and 0 bases from J, with 11 bases in between. The CDR3 contains 15 residues.